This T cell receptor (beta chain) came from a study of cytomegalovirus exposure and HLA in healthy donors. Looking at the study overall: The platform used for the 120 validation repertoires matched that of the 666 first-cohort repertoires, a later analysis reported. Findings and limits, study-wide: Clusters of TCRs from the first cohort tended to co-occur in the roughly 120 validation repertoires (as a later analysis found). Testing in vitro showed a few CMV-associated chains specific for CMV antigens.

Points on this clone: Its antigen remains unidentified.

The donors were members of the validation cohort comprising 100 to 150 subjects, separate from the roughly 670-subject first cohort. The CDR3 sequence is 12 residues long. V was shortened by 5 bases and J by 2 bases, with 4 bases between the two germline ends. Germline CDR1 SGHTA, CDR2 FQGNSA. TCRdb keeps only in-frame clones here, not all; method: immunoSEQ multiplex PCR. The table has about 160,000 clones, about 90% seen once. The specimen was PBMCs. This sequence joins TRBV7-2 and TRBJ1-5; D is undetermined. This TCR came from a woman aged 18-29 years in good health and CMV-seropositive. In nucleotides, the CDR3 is TGTGCCAGCAGCCCTCGCAATCAGCCCCAGCATTTT. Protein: CASSPRNQPQHF. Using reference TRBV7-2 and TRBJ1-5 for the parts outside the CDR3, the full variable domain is GAGVSQSPSNKVTEKGKDVELRCDPISGHTALYWYRQSLGQGLEFLIYFQGNSAPDKSGLPSDRFSAERTGGSVSTLTIQRTQQEDSAVYLCASSPRNQPQHFGDGTRLSIL.